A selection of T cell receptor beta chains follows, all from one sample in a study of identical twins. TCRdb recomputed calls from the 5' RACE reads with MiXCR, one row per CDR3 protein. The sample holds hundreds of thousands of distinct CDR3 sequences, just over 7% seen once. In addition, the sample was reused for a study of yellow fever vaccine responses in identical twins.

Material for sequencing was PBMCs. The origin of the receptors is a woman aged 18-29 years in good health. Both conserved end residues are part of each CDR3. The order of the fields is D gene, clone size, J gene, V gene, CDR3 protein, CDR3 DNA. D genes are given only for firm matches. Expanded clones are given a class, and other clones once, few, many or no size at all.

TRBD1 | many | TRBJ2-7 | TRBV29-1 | CSARQGVSYEQYF | TGCAGCGCTCGACAGGGTGTCTCCTACGAGCAGTACTTC
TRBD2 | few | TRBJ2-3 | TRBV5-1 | CASSVGLEHGDTQYF | TGCGCCAGCAGCGTGGGACTAGAGCACGGAGATACGCAGTATTTT
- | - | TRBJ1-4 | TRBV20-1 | CSAGPGHSNEKLFF | TGCAGTGCGGGGCCGGGACACTCTAATGAAAAACTGTTTTTT
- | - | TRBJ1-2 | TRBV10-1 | CASPFPRRHYGYTF | TGCGCCAGCCCATTTCCCAGACGGCACTATGGCTACACCTTC
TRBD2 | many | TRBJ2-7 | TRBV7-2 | CASSSSTSNEQYF | TGTGCCAGCAGCTCGTCGACTAGCAACGAGCAGTACTTC
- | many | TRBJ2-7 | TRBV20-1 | CSASQGMLSYEQYF | TGCAGTGCTAGTCAGGGTATGCTTTCCTACGAGCAGTACTTC
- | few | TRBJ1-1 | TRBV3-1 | CASSQGGVRGAEAFF | TGTGCCAGCAGCCAAGGAGGGGTTAGAGGGGCTGAAGCTTTCTTT
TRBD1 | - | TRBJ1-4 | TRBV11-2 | CASSFSRGQGNEKLFF | TGTGCCAGCAGCTTTAGTCGGGGACAGGGAAATGAAAAACTGTTTTTT
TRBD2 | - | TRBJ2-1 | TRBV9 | CASSAGATSGRANEQFF | TGTGCCAGCAGCGCCGGAGCAACTAGCGGGAGGGCCAATGAGCAGTTCTTC
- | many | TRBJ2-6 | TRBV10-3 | CAISEGANVLTF | TGTGCCATCAGTGAGGGGGCCAACGTCCTGACTTTC
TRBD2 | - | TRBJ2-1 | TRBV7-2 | CASSAGLAGGQLEQFF | TGTGCCAGCAGCGCAGGACTAGCGGGGGGACAACTTGAGCAGTTCTTC
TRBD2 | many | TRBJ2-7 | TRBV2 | CASSPRTSGPYEQYF | TGTGCCAGCAGCCCCAGGACTAGCGGGCCCTACGAGCAGTACTTC
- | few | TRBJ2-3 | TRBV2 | CASNVGTSTDTQYF | TGTGCCAGCAACGTTGGGACTAGCACAGATACGCAGTATTTT
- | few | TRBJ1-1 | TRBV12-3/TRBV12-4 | CASTPSTPMNTEAFF | TGTGCCAGCACCCCCTCGACACCCATGAACACTGAAGCTTTCTTT
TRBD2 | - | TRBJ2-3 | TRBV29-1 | CSALGAGASSTDTQYF | TGCAGCGCGTTGGGAGCGGGAGCATCCTCCACAGATACGCAGTATTTT
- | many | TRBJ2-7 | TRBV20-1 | CSANGSYCYEQYF | TGCAGTGCAAACGGGAGTTACTGCTACGAGCAGTACTTC
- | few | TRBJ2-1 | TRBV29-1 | CSVDRDNEQFF | TGCAGCGTTGATAGAGACAATGAGCAGTTCTTC
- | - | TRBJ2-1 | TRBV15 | CATSREGSSYNEQFF | TGTGCCACCAGCAGAGAAGGGAGCTCCTACAATGAGCAGTTCTTC
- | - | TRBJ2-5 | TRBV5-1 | CASSLVSHRQETQYF | TGCGCCAGCAGCTTGGTTTCCCATCGCCAAGAGACCCAGTACTTC
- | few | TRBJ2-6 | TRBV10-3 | CATQGGLQNPSGANVLTF | TGTGCCACCCAGGGGGGACTTCAAAACCCCTCTGGGGCCAACGTCCTGACTTTC
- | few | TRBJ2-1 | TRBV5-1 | CASARGGPTYNEQFF | TGCGCCAGCGCCCGGGGTGGGCCCACCTACAATGAGCAGTTCTTC
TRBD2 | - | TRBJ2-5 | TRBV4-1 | CASSRTSWETQYF | TGCGCCAGCAGTCGGACTAGTTGGGAGACCCAGTACTTC
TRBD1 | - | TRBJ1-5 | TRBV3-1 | CASSQGAGTGGGQPQHF | TGTGCCAGCAGCCAAGGTGCCGGGACAGGGGGCGGTCAGCCCCAGCATTTT
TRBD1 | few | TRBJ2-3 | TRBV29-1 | CSAEGGQVGTDTQYF | TGCAGCGCCGAGGGGGGACAGGTTGGCACAGATACGCAGTATTTT
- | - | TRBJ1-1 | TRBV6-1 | CASSLRRGYEAFF | TGTGCCAGCAGTCTCAGACGGGGGTATGAAGCTTTCTTT
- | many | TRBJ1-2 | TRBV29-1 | CSVGDTQHYGYTF | TGCAGCGTTGGTGACACACAGCACTATGGCTACACCTTC
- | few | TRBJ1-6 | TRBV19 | CASSARLSYNSPLHF | TGTGCCAGTAGTGCCAGATTGTCCTATAATTCACCCCTCCACTTT
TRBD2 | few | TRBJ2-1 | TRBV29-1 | CSVDGLADYNEQFF | TGCAGCGTTGACGGCCTAGCGGACTACAATGAGCAGTTCTTC
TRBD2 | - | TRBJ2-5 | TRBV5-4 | CASSSGGSGSVETQYF | TGTGCCAGCAGCTCGGGTGGCAGCGGGAGTGTGGAGACCCAGTACTTC
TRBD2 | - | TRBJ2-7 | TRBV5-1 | CASSSAGPLYEQYF | TGCGCCAGCAGCTCAGCGGGGCCCCTATACGAGCAGTACTTC
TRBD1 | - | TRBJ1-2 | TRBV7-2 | CASSSNPGQTGYTF | TGTGCCAGCAGCTCAAACCCGGGACAGACGGGCTACACCTTC
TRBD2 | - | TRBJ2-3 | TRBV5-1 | CASEPGGGADTQYF | TGCGCCAGCGAACCCGGGGGGGGGGCAGATACGCAGTATTTT
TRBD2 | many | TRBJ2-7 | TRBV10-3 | CAISRTSGSYEQYF | TGTGCCATCAGTAGGACTAGCGGGAGTTACGAGCAGTACTTC
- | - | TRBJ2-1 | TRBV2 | CASTYSNEQFF | TGTGCCAGCACCTACTCCAATGAGCAGTTCTTC
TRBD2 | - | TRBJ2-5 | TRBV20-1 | CSAGFGLAGVGETQYF | TGCAGTGCTGGCTTTGGACTAGCGGGAGTAGGAGAGACCCAGTACTTC
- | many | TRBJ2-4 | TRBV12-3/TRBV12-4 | CASSLGGQTKNIQYF | TGTGCCAGCAGTTTGGGGGGACAGACCAAAAACATTCAGTACTTC
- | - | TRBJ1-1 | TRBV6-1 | CASNLGGGNTEAFF | TGTGCCAGCAATCTCGGCGGCGGGAACACTGAAGCTTTCTTT
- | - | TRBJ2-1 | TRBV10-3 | CAISELDPAGNEQFF | TGTGCCATCAGTGAGTTGGATCCCGCAGGCAATGAGCAGTTCTTC